The T cell receptor (beta chain) described here comes from a study of T cells in Graves' hyperthyroidism and ophthalmopathy. CDR1 and CDR2 from the germline V gene are SGHKS and YYEKEE (reference sequence). The V end was cut by 4 bases, the J end by 0 bases, with 14 bases between. The length of the CDR3 is 15 residues. Findings and limits, study-wide: In the blood, most expanded thyroid clonotypes above 0.001 appeared as well.

Diagnosis relied on clinical symptoms, serum thyroxine and TRAb, thyroid ultrasound and orbital computed tomography. On this clonotype itself: What it binds is unknown.

TCR beta CDR3 region amplification was performed from RNA transcripts. Researchers ran a first-round RT-PCR on the TCR CDR3 using the HTBI primer set. TCRdb reanalysed the multiplex PCR reads using MiXCR and keeps one entry per CDR3 protein. The sample yields about 640,000 distinct CDR3 sequences, 20% to 25% seen once. Sequencing input: blood. This chain joins TRBV5-5 and TRBJ2-7, with D possibly being TRBD2 (6 bases). The origin of this receptor is a man aged 25 to 40 with Graves' ophthalmopathy. CDR3: CASSEISGSSYEQYF. For the CDR3, the DNA is TGTGCCAGCAGCGAGATTAGCGGTAGCTCCTACGAGCAGTACTTC. The entire variable domain, with the rest obtained from reference TRBV5-5 and TRBJ2-7, is as follows: DAGVTQSPTHLIKTRGQQVTLRCSPISGHKSVSWYQQVLGQGPQFIFQYYEKEERGRGNFPDRFSARQFPNYSSELNVNALLLGDSALYLCASSEISGSSYEQYFGPGTRLTVT.